The rows below give T cell receptor beta chains drawn from one sample of a study of beta chain features in type 1 diabetes. Profiled with immunoSEQ multiplex PCR; TCRdb holds only in-frame clones, not every one. The sample yields roughly 300,000 clones, about a tenth seen once. Sequenced material: central memory CD4+ T cells from blood. The receptors originated from a man aged 25-45 years with type 1 diabetes. The CDR3 runs from the conserved cysteine through the conserved F or W. D genes are given only for firm matches. Part of the rows lack a size; the others show once, few, many or a class for expanded clones.

few	TRBV9	-	TRBJ1-3	TGTGCCAGCAGCGTAGGCGGGGAGGCAAACACCATATATTTT	CASSVGGEANTIYF
few	TRBV6-5	TRBD1	TRBJ2-5	TGTGCCAGCAGGGGGACAGGAAAAGAGACCCAGTACTTC	CASRGTGKETQYF
few	TRBV4-3	-	TRBJ2-3	TGCGCCAGCAGCCAAGATCTCGGACTAAACACAGATACGCAGTATTTT	CASSQDLGLNTDTQYF
-	TRBV7-2	-	TRBJ2-3	TGTGCCAGCAGCCCGATCACAGGTGCAAATACGCAGTATTTT	CASSPITGANTQYF
-	TRBV25-1	-	TRBJ1-1	TGTGCCAGTTCTAGGGGTACTGAAGCTTTCTTT	CASSRGTEAFF
few	TRBV4-2	-	TRBJ2-5	TGTGCCAGCAGCCTTCCCGGGCCCAAAGAGACCCAGTACTTC	CASSLPGPKETQYF
few	TRBV5-4	TRBD1	TRBJ1-1	TGTGCCAGCAGCCGAGAAGACAGGGGGCACACTGAAGCTTTCTTT	CASSREDRGHTEAFF
-	TRBV2	-	TRBJ2-5	TGTGCCAGCAGACCCACGGGGTCAGAGACCCAGTACTTC	CASRPTGSETQYF
few	TRBV11-2	-	TRBJ2-1	TGTGCCAGCAGCTCGGATCATTGGGTGGTGGAGAACAATGAGCAGTTCTTC	CASSSDHWVVENNEQFF
few	TRBV5-6	TRBD1	TRBJ1-4	TGTGCCAGCAGTGAGACGGGACAGGAAGGTGAAAAACTGTTTTTT	CASSETGQEGEKLFF
-	TRBV11-2	-	TRBJ2-5	TGTGCCAGCAGCCCCGGGATACTAGGTCGGGGAGAGACCCAGTACTTC	CASSPGILGRGETQYF